These T cell receptor beta chains were read from a single sample in a study of T cell responses to AZD1222 COVID-19 vaccine. Profiled with immunoSEQ multiplex PCR; TCRdb holds only in-frame clones, not every one. The repertoire consists of roughly 200,000 clones, with approximately 89% occurring once and the leading ten covering roughly 3.5%. Sequenced material: peripheral blood, taken 28 days after the second AZD1222 dose. These receptor sequences come from an adult who received the AZD1222 COVID-19 vaccine. The CDR3 runs from the conserved cysteine through the conserved F or W. Fields, in order: clone size, J gene, D gene, V gene, CDR3 protein, CDR3 DNA. The D gene is left open where the match is weak. Only some rows state a clone size, as once, few, many or a class for expanded clones.

>-|TRBJ1-5|TRBD1|TRBV19
CASSSPTGLNQPQHF
TGTGCCAGTAGTTCACCGACAGGGTTGAATCAGCCCCAGCATTTT
>few|TRBJ2-6|-|TRBV27
CASTSNRVGGANVLTF
TGTGCCAGCACTTCGAACAGGGTCGGTGGGGCCAACGTCCTGACTTTC
>-|TRBJ1-1|-|TRBV24-1
CATSDSGALNTEAFF
TGTGCCACCAGTGATTCGGGGGCACTGAACACTGAAGCTTTCTTT
>-|TRBJ2-3|TRBD2|TRBV5-1
CASSRSRALAGFTDTQYF
TGCGCCAGCAGCCGGTCCAGGGCGCTAGCGGGATTCACAGATACGCAGTATTTT
>-|TRBJ1-1|TRBD1|TRBV28
CASSLQGAFNTEAFF
TGTGCCAGCAGTTTACAGGGGGCCTTTAACACTGAAGCTTTCTTT
>-|TRBJ1-1|-|TRBV15
CATSRIGGQGTEAFF
TGTGCCACCAGCAGGATTGGCGGCCAGGGCACTGAAGCTTTCTTT
>-|TRBJ1-2|TRBD1|TRBV11-2
CASSATGGSYGYTF
TGTGCCAGCAGCGCCACAGGGGGTTCCTATGGCTACACCTTC
>-|TRBJ1-2|-|TRBV6-4
CASSSIRYTF
TGTGCCAGCAGTAGTATCCGGTACACCTTC
>-|TRBJ2-1|-|TRBV12-3/TRBV12-4
CASRTGIRNEQFF
TGTGCCAGCCGAACAGGGATCCGAAATGAGCAGTTCTTC
>few|TRBJ2-3|-|TRBV4-1
CASSLLLTGTSTDTQYF
TGCGCCAGCAGCCTCTTATTAACAGGGACTAGCACAGATACGCAGTATTTT
>-|TRBJ1-2|-|TRBV2
CASGGGYGYTF
TGTGCCAGCGGGGGGGGCTATGGCTACACCTTC
>-|TRBJ2-7|TRBD1|TRBV6-5
CASAKWDSSYEQYF
TGTGCCAGCGCAAAATGGGACAGCTCCTACGAGCAGTACTTC
>-|TRBJ1-2|-|TRBV28
CASSLLYGYTF
TGTGCCAGCAGTTTACTCTATGGCTACACCTTC
>-|TRBJ2-5|-|TRBV11-2
CASSPYPTRTEETQYF
TGTGCCAGCAGCCCCTACCCAACACGGACTGAAGAGACCCAGTACTTC
>-|TRBJ2-1|TRBD2|TRBV11-2
CASSSVHGGTVNEQFF
TGTGCCAGCAGCTCCGTCCACGGGGGGACGGTCAATGAGCAGTTCTTC
>-|TRBJ2-3|-|TRBV25-1
CASSGGGTDTQYF
TGTGCCAGCAGTGGAGGGGGCACAGATACGCAGTATTTT
>-|TRBJ2-1|TRBD1|TRBV5-1
CASSLAGQGARVEQFF
TGCGCCAGCAGCTTGGCGGGACAGGGGGCCCGGGTGGAGCAGTTCTTC
>-|TRBJ2-1|-|TRBV27
CASSELPNEQFF
TGTGCCAGCAGCGAACTGCCCAATGAGCAGTTCTTC
>few|TRBJ1-2|-|TRBV5-1
CASSSSGPPNYGYTF
TGCGCCAGCAGCTCCTCGGGGCCGCCTAACTATGGCTACACCTTC
>-|TRBJ2-7|TRBD2|TRBV30
CAWSGLAGGLGWDEQYF
TGTGCCTGGAGTGGACTAGCGGGAGGGCTAGGTTGGGACGAGCAGTACTTC
>-|TRBJ2-4|TRBD1|TRBV30
CAWRDRQGSNIQYF
TGTGCCTGGAGGGACCGACAGGGAAGCAACATTCAGTACTTC
>-|TRBJ1-4|TRBD1|TRBV7-9
CASSLYLGQDEKLFF
TGTGCCAGCAGCTTGTATTTGGGACAGGATGAAAAACTGTTTTTT
>-|TRBJ2-1|TRBD1|TRBV3-1/TRBV3-2
CASSHWYDRALGVFF
TGTGCCAGCAGCCATTGGTACGACAGGGCCCTTGGCGTGTTCTTC
>-|TRBJ2-1|-|TRBV21-1
CASSKATGGGPFEQFF
TGTGCCAGCAGCAAAGCAACGGGTGGGGGTCCCTTTGAGCAGTTCTTC
>-|TRBJ2-1|TRBD2|TRBV2
CASVQREGLNEQFF
TGTGCCAGCGTCCAGCGGGAGGGTTTGAATGAGCAGTTCTTC
>-|TRBJ2-7|-|TRBV2
CAIRELGYEQYF
TGTGCCATCCGGGAGTTGGGCTACGAGCAGTACTTC
>-|TRBJ1-1|-|TRBV6-1
CASSEGEDTEAFF
TGTGCCAGCAGTGAAGGGGAGGACACTGAAGCTTTCTTT
>few|TRBJ2-3|-|TRBV6-5
CASPAGTGDRDTQYF
TGTGCCTCACCGGCCGGGACTGGCGACCGAGATACGCAGTATTTT
>-|TRBJ1-1|-|TRBV7-8
CASFVGLNTEAFF
TGTGCCAGCTTTGTAGGATTGAACACTGAAGCTTTCTTT
>-|TRBJ1-1|-|TRBV6-5
CASSQTDLGTEAFF
TGTGCCAGCAGTCAGACAGACCTCGGCACTGAAGCTTTCTTT
>-|TRBJ2-1|-|TRBV3-1/TRBV3-2
CASSQRARLGEEQFF
TGTGCCAGCAGCCAACGCGCTCGACTGGGGGAAGAGCAGTTCTTC
>-|TRBJ2-1|-|TRBV7-5
CARSPGQDFSSYNEQFF
TGTGCCAGAAGCCCGGGACAGGACTTTAGCTCCTACAATGAGCAGTTCTTC
>-|TRBJ1-2|-|TRBV28
CASSGGGQPYGYTF
TGTGCCAGCAGCGGAGGCGGACAGCCCTATGGCTACACCTTC
>-|TRBJ2-7|-|TRBV28
CASNSLTQSPLFYEQYF
TGTGCCAGCAACTCCCTGACCCAGTCTCCGCTCTTCTACGAGCAGTACTTC
>-|TRBJ1-3|-|TRBV19
CASSRVEGNTIYF
TGTGCCAGTAGCAGGGTGGAAGGAAACACCATATATTTT
>-|TRBJ2-1|TRBD2|TRBV28
CASSLVSGRFDEQFF
TGTGCCAGCAGTTTAGTCAGCGGGAGATTTGATGAGCAGTTCTTC
>-|TRBJ2-2|TRBD2|TRBV6-4
CASSELAGANTGELFF
TGTGCCAGCAGTGAACTAGCGGGCGCGAACACCGGGGAGCTGTTTTTT
>-|TRBJ1-4|-|TRBV5-1
CASSLAAAASNEKLFF
TGCGCCAGCAGCTTGGCGGCGGCAGCATCTAATGAAAAACTGTTTTTT
>once|TRBJ1-6|-|TRBV4-2
CASSQTSRSSPLHF
TGTGCCAGCAGCCAGACCTCCCGGAGTTCACCCCTCCACTTT
>-|TRBJ2-7|-|TRBV6-1
CASSEFGPPFYEQYF
TGTGCCAGCAGTGAGTTCGGGCCTCCCTTCTACGAGCAGTACTTC
>-|TRBJ1-1|-|TRBV2
CASRLRAKNTEAFF
TGTGCCAGCAGACTACGGGCGAAGAACACTGAAGCTTTCTTT
>-|TRBJ2-7|-|TRBV5-4
CASSRRGEYDEQYF
TGTGCCAGCAGCCGGAGGGGGGAGTATGACGAGCAGTACTTC
>few|TRBJ2-1|-|TRBV7-3
CASSLLHDLTYNEQFF
TGTGCCAGCAGCTTATTACACGACTTGACCTACAATGAGCAGTTCTTC
>-|TRBJ1-1|-|TRBV28
CASNRNTEAFF
TGTGCCAGCAACCGGAACACTGAAGCTTTCTTT
>-|TRBJ1-1|-|TRBV7-2
CASSLLGSNTEAFF
TGTGCCAGCAGCTTACTAGGTTCGAACACTGAAGCTTTCTTT
>-|TRBJ2-6|TRBD1|TRBV4-2
CASSQEWGQGAIGANVLTF
TGTGCCAGCAGCCAAGAGTGGGGACAGGGGGCAATCGGGGCCAACGTCCTGACTTTC
>-|TRBJ2-5|TRBD1|TRBV28
CASSLDRGLVTQYF
TGTGCCAGCAGTTTGGACAGGGGGCTGGTGACCCAGTACTTC
>-|TRBJ2-1|-|TRBV10-1
CASSQNRVAGEQFF
TGCGCCAGCAGCCAGAACAGGGTCGCTGGGGAGCAGTTCTTC
>-|TRBJ2-7|-|TRBV7-2
CASSGGGFYYYEQYF
TGTGCCAGCAGCGGGGGAGGCTTCTATTACTACGAGCAGTACTTC
>-|TRBJ1-5|TRBD1|TRBV4-1
CASSPPDRGQQPQHF
TGCGCCAGCAGCCCACCCGACAGGGGTCAACAGCCCCAGCATTTT
>once|TRBJ1-2|TRBD1|TRBV5-1
CASRLPGQGVEGYTF
TGCGCCAGCAGGCTTCCGGGACAGGGGGTTGAGGGCTACACCTTC
>-|TRBJ1-5|-|TRBV19
CASSTGTADISNQPQHF
TGTGCCAGTAGTACGGGAACGGCCGACATTAGCAATCAGCCCCAGCATTTT
>once|TRBJ1-2|-|TRBV5-1
CASSSETDISFSNYGYTF
TGCGCCAGCAGCTCAGAGACGGACATCAGTTTTTCTAACTATGGCTACACCTTC
>-|TRBJ2-7|TRBD2|TRBV5-1
CASSLRTSGSYEQYF
TGCGCCAGCAGCTTGAGGACTAGCGGGAGTTACGAGCAGTACTTC
>once|TRBJ1-5|-|TRBV6-2/TRBV6-3
CASSSGALAQHF
TGTGCCAGCAGTTCTGGGGCACTAGCCCAGCATTTT
>-|TRBJ1-5|-|TRBV3-1/TRBV3-2
CASSQGGLQGFSNQPQHF
TGTGCCAGCAGCCAAGGAGGTTTGCAGGGATTTAGCAATCAGCCCCAGCATTTT